The rows below give T cell receptor beta chains drawn from one sample of a study of vaccination and CD4 T cells after COVID-19. TCRdb reprocessed the PCR reads with MiXCR, giving one entry per CDR3 protein. The data contain approximately 21,000 distinct CDR3 sequences, about 64% of them seen just once; the ten biggest clones take up about 7.1%. The antigens for these receptors are not known. Sample: CD4+ T cells from blood, cultured in vitro. The source of these receptors is a human donor who had recovered from COVID-19. CDR3s leave out the opening cysteine and the closing phenylalanine or tryptophan.

>TRBV6-2/TRBV6-3|TRBJ1-5
ASSQSSLNQPQH
>TRBV6-1|TRBJ1-5
ASSKPTGAYSNQPQH
>TRBV6-2/TRBV6-3|TRBJ1-2
ASRVPGQGYGYT
>TRBV20-1|TRBJ1-6
SARESLTPNSPLH
>TRBV28|TRBJ1-2
ASRSTGRNSYGYT
>TRBV12-5|TRBJ2-7
ASGPGQGAHEQY
>TRBV24-1|TRBJ2-1
ATSDLGGAGGSNEQF
>TRBV30|TRBJ2-2
AWTRGLGTGELF
>TRBV20-1|TRBJ2-5
SARHGLAGGGETQY
>TRBV28|TRBJ1-5
ASSLGRRPQH
>TRBV7-6|TRBJ2-2
ASSSPSGGELF
>TRBV7-2|TRBJ2-2
ASSLSSLKSGELF
>TRBV7-2|TRBJ1-2
ASSFDRTANYGYT
>TRBV7-7|TRBJ2-5
ASSLAGGYQETQY
>TRBV20-1|TRBJ1-2
SASPSARQGYT
>TRBV27|TRBJ2-4
ASKPTGMNIQY
>TRBV2|TRBJ2-1
ASMSYNEQF
>TRBV5-1|TRBJ2-1
ASSLGTSGHYNEQF
>TRBV6-5|TRBJ1-5
ASSYSGGVQPQH
>TRBV20-1|TRBJ2-5
SAPRQGIETQY
>TRBV20-1|TRBJ2-7
SAETPSFRYEQY
>TRBV7-9|TRBJ1-4
ASTLGQLNEKLF
>TRBV7-2|TRBJ2-7
ASSFSRGEQY
>TRBV7-2|TRBJ1-5
ASSQGGGRQPQH
>TRBV6-4|TRBJ1-5
ASSRDRGLQHPDQPQH
>TRBV7-3|TRBJ1-6
ASSRRTGGNSPLH
>TRBV6-5|TRBJ1-1
ASSYSIVAMNTEAF
>TRBV12-3/TRBV12-4|TRBJ1-5
ASSVAPRGSNQPQH
>TRBV6-1|TRBJ1-2
ASWTGPPVNGYT
>TRBV6-5|TRBJ1-2
ASSYTDRAVHGYT
>TRBV20-1|-
SAPSGAGGYEQY
>TRBV12-3/TRBV12-4|TRBJ2-5
ASSPRETQY
>TRBV19|TRBJ2-3
ASRRLETSGMYTQY
>TRBV28|TRBJ2-6
ASRKPGSGANVLT
>TRBV2|TRBJ2-1
ASRPRQGANNEQF
>TRBV7-2|TRBJ2-2
ASSYAQGYTGELF
>TRBV7-9|TRBJ1-6
ASSPGQAPPALH
>TRBV11-1|TRBJ1-1
ASSSSIGILGTEAF
>TRBV6-5|TRBJ2-1
ASSYGLAGVNEQF
>TRBV5-1|TRBJ2-5
ASSVGRAETQY
>TRBV20-1|TRBJ2-4
SASPGTSGNIQY
>TRBV18|TRBJ2-3
ASSPTDTQY
>TRBV6-5|TRBJ1-1
ASSYPGHTEAF
>TRBV6-1|TRBJ2-3
ASRDTGGSTDTQY
>TRBV7-2|TRBJ2-7
ASSSIGEQY
>TRBV20-1|TRBJ2-3
SARLVITDTQY
>TRBV27|TRBJ2-7
ASSFYKGGYEQY